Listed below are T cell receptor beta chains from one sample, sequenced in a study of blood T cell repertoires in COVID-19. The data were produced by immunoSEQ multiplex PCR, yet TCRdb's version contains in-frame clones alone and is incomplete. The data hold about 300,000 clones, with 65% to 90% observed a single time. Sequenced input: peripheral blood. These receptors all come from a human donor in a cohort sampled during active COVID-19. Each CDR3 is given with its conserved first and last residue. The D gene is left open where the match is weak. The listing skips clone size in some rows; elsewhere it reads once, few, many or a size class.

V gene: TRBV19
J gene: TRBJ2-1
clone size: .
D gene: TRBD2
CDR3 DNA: TGTGCCAGTAGTACACGACTAGCGGGAGGATACTACAATGAGCAGTTCTTC
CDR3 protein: CASSTRLAGGYYNEQFF

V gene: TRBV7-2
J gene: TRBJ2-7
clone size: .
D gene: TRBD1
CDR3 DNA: TGTGCCAGCAGCCTACAGGGGCCCGTTTACGAGCAGTACTTC
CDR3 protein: CASSLQGPVYEQYF

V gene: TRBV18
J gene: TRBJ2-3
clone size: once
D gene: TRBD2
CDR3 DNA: TGTGCCAGCTCAATAACTAGCGGCGTCACAGATACGCAGTATTTT
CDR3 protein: CASSITSGVTDTQYF

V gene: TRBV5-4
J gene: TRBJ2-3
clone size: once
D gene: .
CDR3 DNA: TGTGCCAGCAGCCCGCGAGGAGTTGGGTCCACAGATACGCAGTATTTT
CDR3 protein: CASSPRGVGSTDTQYF

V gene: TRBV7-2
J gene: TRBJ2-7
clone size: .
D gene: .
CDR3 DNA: TGTGCCAGCAGCTTAGGACAGCTAGCCTACGAGCAGTACTTC
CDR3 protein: CASSLGQLAYEQYF

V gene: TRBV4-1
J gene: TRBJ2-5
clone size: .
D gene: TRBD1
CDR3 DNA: TGCGCCAGCAGCGAACAGACAGGGGAGACCCAGTACTTC
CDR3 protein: CASSEQTGETQYF

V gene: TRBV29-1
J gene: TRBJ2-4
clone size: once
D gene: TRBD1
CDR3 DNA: TGCAGCGTAGAAAAAACAGGGGGCGCGGGGAACATTCAGTACTTC
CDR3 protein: CSVEKTGGAGNIQYF

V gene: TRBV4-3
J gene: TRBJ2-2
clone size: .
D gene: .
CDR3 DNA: TGCGCCAGCAGCCAAGAGTGGCAGCAGGGGAACACCGGGGAGCTGTTTTTT
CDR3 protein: CASSQEWQQGNTGELFF

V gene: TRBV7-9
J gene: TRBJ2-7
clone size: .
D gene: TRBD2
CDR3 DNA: TGTGCCAGCAGCTCCTCGCCCGACGGGAGGGTCTACGAGCAGTACTTC
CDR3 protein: CASSSSPDGRVYEQYF

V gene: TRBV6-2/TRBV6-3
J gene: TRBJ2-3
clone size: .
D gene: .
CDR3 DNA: TGTGCCAGCAGTTACTCGGGCCAGACTACGCAGTATTTT
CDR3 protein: CASSYSGQTTQYF

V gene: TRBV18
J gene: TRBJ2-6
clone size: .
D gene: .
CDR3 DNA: TGTGCCAGCTCACCGTTACAGGGTACCTCTGGGGCCAACGTCCTGACTTTC
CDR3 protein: CASSPLQGTSGANVLTF